This entry features one T cell receptor beta chain sequence. Its antigen is currently unknown. The sample originates from a study of cytomegalovirus exposure and HLA in healthy donors. PCR involved 60 Vbeta and 13 Jbeta primers. Generated by immunoSEQ multiplex PCR, the TCRdb table keeps only in-frame clones and is missing some. The sample data list about 170,000 clones. The germline CDR1 and CDR2 sequences are MNHEY and SVGAGI. This CDR3 has 16 residues. Trimming removed 0 bases at V and 2 bases at J, with 13 bases between. Study-level points and caveats: DRB1 had the most TCR associations and HLA-C the fewest, a later analysis found, with rates varying by HLA locus. Three of the chains that were CMV-associated were confirmed in vitro to be specific for CMV antigens. A previous analysis found most TCR beta V segments productive roughly 87% or roughly 30% of the time. A later analysis reportedly identified an Asian-associated ancestry cluster as carrying fewer N-insertions than the roughly 670-donor mean.

The J gene is TRBJ2-5, the V gene TRBV6-5; D unclear. The clonotype comes from a woman between 18 and 30 years old in good health and CMV-seropositive. Sequences were obtained from PBMCs. CDR3: CASSYSAIALQETQYF. The CDR3 bases are TGTGCCAGCAGTTACTCGGCAATAGCACTACAAGAGACCCAGTACTTC.